The rows below give T cell receptor beta chains drawn from one sample of a study of shared clonotypes between healthy human individuals. Sequencing used immunoSEQ multiplex PCR; TCRdb keeps in-frame clones, though not all of them. This sample has about 730,000 clones; 55% to 80% occur once, and the top ten carry more than 1.5%. Source material: memory CD4+ T cells sorted from blood. The receptor source for this set is a woman in her 30s in good health. The conserved cysteine and the conserved F or W are not part of the CDR3 here. The order of the fields is clone size, V gene, J gene, D gene, CDR3 protein. D genes are given only for firm matches. Some rows mark clone size as missing; the rest say once, few, many or name a class of expanded clone.

>NA|TRBV11-2|TRBJ1-5|NA
ASSFQGGNQPQH
>NA|TRBV6-4|TRBJ2-1|NA
ASSVASATYNEQF
>NA|TRBV10-2|TRBJ2-3|NA
ASSEQGFTDTQY
>few|TRBV28|TRBJ1-4|NA
ASSLDMTNEKLF
>NA|TRBV5-1|TRBJ1-1|TRBD1
ASSHQGQTNTEAF
>few|TRBV7-9|TRBJ1-3|NA
ASSGPPRPLAGNTIY
>NA|TRBV5-1|TRBJ2-3|TRBD1
ASSFGQGAEVNTQY
>NA|TRBV28|TRBJ1-2|NA
ASSLGHYGYT
>NA|TRBV6-1|TRBJ2-5|NA
ASTRANQETQY
>NA|TRBV10-1|TRBJ2-1|TRBD2
ASSDRAGVRNEQF
>few|TRBV5-1|TRBJ2-4|TRBD1
ASSPGQGAQNIQY
>NA|TRBV7-6|TRBJ1-2|NA
ASSPTPTADGGYT
>NA|TRBV2|TRBJ1-3|TRBD1
ASVLGQGENTIY
>NA|TRBV7-6|TRBJ2-3|NA
ASSLNTASTDTQY
>NA|TRBV19|TRBJ1-5|NA
ASSIEGISPWNQPQH
>NA|TRBV2|TRBJ1-1|NA
ASMRETRSAIKAF
>NA|TRBV27|TRBJ2-7|NA
ASSFDGATVQY
>few|TRBV4-1|TRBJ2-1|NA
ASSQGEYSYNEQF
>once|TRBV30|TRBJ2-3|TRBD2
AWRLTSGSPY
>NA|TRBV30|TRBJ1-6|NA
AWSKGTAKRPLH
>NA|TRBV29-1|TRBJ2-1|NA
SVVGRKSSYNEQF
>NA|TRBV19|TRBJ1-4|NA
ASSIPGLNEKLF
>NA|TRBV10-3|TRBJ2-3|TRBD2
AISEPGLASGDTQY
>NA|TRBV5-1|TRBJ2-3|NA
ASSLGGSTDTQY
>NA|TRBV6-6|TRBJ2-7|TRBD1
ASSPGQGSFFESQY
>NA|TRBV2|TRBJ1-3|NA
AIVLSGNTIY
>NA|TRBV5-4|TRBJ2-7|NA
ASSPGGGLLLEQY
>NA|TRBV5-1|TRBJ1-4|NA
ASSLRQNEKLF
>NA|TRBV5-1|TRBJ2-7|NA
ASRKGETEQY
>NA|TRBV19|TRBJ2-7|TRBD2
ATSILAGGNEQY
>NA|TRBV7-8|TRBJ2-5|NA
ASSLLGGRQETQY
>NA|TRBV30|NA|NA
AWSKNINYEQY
>NA|TRBV15|TRBJ2-3|TRBD1
ATSRGGYEVTDTQY
>NA|TRBV19|TRBJ1-5|TRBD1
ASSVRGSGTGFNQPQH
>NA|TRBV25-1|TRBJ2-1|TRBD1
ASSERQGASKNEQF
>NA|TRBV5-1|TRBJ2-6|TRBD1
AVRADRSDSGANVLT
>NA|TRBV27|TRBJ2-5|TRBD2
ASSPLGTSGSLQTQY
>NA|TRBV28|TRBJ2-7|NA
ASSSPASSYEQY
>NA|TRBV15|TRBJ2-7|TRBD2
ATSRDRGLAGNSYEQY
>NA|TRBV10-3|TRBJ2-2|TRBD1
AISASDRGNTGELF
>NA|TRBV4-1|TRBJ2-1|NA
ASSQEVTLATF
>NA|TRBV28|TRBJ2-7|NA
ASSLFGGSYEQY
>NA|TRBV12-5|TRBJ2-5|TRBD2
ASGPGLASETQY
>NA|TRBV27|TRBJ2-3|NA
ASRPGNTDTQY
>NA|TRBV7-9|TRBJ2-4|NA
ASSFHGENIQY